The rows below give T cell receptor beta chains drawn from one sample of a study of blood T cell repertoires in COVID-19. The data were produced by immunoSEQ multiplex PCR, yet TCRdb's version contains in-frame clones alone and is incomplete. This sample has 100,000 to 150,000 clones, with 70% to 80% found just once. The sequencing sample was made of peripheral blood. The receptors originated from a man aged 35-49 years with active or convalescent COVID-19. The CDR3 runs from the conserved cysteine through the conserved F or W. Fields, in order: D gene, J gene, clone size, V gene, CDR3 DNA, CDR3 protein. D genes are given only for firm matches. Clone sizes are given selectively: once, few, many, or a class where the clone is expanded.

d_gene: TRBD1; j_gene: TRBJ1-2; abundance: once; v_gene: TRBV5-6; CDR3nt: TGTGCCAGCAGCTTTGGGGACAGGGGTCCGGACTATGGCTACACCTTC; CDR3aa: CASSFGDRGPDYGYTF
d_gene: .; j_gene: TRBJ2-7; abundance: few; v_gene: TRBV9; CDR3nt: TGTGCCAGCAGCGTAGACAGCTCCTACGAGCAGTACTTC; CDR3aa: CASSVDSSYEQYF
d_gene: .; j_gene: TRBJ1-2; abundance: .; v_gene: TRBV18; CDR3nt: TGTGCCAGCCCTCCGACGTCCCCGGGACACAGGGTTGGAGAGAGCTACACCTTC; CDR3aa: CASPPTSPGHRVGESYTF
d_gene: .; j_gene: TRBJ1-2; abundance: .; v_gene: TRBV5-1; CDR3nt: TGCGCCAGCAGCTTGGTGAGTGACTCCTATGGCTACACCTTC; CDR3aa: CASSLVSDSYGYTF
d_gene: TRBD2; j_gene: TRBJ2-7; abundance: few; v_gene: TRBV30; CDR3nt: TGTGCCTGGAGTGTACTTTATGGCGGGACTAGCGGGGGCTACGAGCAGTACTTC; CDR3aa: CAWSVLYGGTSGGYEQYF
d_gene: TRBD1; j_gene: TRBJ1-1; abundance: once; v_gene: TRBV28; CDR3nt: TGTGCCAGCAGTGCATTTGCAGTTCGGACAGGGGGCACTGAAGCTTTCTTT; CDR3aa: CASSAFAVRTGGTEAFF
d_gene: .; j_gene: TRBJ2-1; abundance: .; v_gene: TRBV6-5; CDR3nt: TGTGCCAGCAGTTATCAGGTACAGCTATACAATGAGCAGTTCTTC; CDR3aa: CASSYQVQLYNEQFF
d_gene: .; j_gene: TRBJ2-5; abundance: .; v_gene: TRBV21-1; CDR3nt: TGTGCCAGCAGCAAATTTAGCGGGAGGGCCAGGGAGACCCAGTACTTC; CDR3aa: CASSKFSGRARETQYF
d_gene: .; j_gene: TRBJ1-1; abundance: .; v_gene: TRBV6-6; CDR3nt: TGTGCCAGCAGGGAACAGATAATGAACACTGAAGCTTTCTTT; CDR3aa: CASREQIMNTEAFF
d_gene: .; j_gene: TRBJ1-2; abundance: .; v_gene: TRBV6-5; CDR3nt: TGTGCCAGCAGCACTCGTTATGGCTACACCTTC; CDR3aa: CASSTRYGYTF
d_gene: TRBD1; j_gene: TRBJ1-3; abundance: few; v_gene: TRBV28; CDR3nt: TGTGCCAGCAGTTCGATGGACAGGGCTGGAAACACCATATATTTT; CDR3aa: CASSSMDRAGNTIYF
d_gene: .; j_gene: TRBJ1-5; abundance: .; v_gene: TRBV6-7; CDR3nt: TGTGCCAGCAGTTACTCGTTTCAGGGATATCAGCCCCAGCATTTT; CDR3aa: CASSYSFQGYQPQHF
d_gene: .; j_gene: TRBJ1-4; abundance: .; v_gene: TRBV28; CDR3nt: TGTGCCAGCAGTTCCCGGGCAGGGATTTTAACTAATGAAAAACTGTTTTTT; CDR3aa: CASSSRAGILTNEKLFF
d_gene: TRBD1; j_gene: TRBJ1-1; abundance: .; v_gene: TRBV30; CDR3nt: TGTGCCTGGAAGAGGCAGGGGGGAACTGAAGCTTTCTTT; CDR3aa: CAWKRQGGTEAFF
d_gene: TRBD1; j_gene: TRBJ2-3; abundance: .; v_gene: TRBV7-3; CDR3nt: TGTGCCAGCAGCTCCCAAACAGGGGGAAGCACAGATACGCAGTATTTT; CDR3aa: CASSSQTGGSTDTQYF
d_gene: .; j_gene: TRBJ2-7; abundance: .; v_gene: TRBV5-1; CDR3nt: TGCGCCAGCAGCTTGGGACAGAGAAGGGACGAGCAGTACTTC; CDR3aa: CASSLGQRRDEQYF
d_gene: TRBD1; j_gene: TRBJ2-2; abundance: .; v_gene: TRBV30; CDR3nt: TGTGCCTGGAGGGAACAGGGGTACGGGGAGCTGTTTTTT; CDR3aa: CAWREQGYGELFF
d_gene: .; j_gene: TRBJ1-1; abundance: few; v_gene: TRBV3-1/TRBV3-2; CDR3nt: TGTGCCAGCAGCCAAGCCAGGGAAGCTTTCTTT; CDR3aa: CASSQAREAFF